This T cell receptor beta chain appears in the sequencing data of a study of CD8 T cells in ankylosing spondylitis. Details on this clonotype: Its antigen remains unidentified.

Whole-study findings and limits: Typical of ankylosing spondylitis blood, it appeared, was a TCR beta motif of fewer than ten highly homologous variants.

CDR1 is SGHRS and CDR2 is YFSETQ in the germline V gene. There are 14 residues in the CDR3. V shed 4 bases and J 4 bases; nucleotides not matched to a gene: 2. TCRdb re-derived calls from the 5' RACE reads in MiXCR, one entry per CDR3 protein. Of around 450,000 distinct CDR3 sequences listed, more than 25% are singletons. This TCR was sampled from a male donor with ankylosing spondylitis. The material sequenced was blood, either unsorted or a sorted T cell fraction (not recorded which). The chain couples TRBV5-1 to TRBJ1-4, with 9 nucleotides matching TRBD1. The CDR3 region is CASSRTGDNEKLFF. The CDR3 DNA reads as TGCGCCAGCAGCAGGACAGGGGATAATGAAAAACTGTTTTTT. The full variable domain, completed using reference TRBV5-1 and TRBJ1-4, is KAGVTQTPRYLIKTRGQQVTLSCSPISGHRSVSWYQQTPGQGLQFLFEYFSETQRNKGNFPGRFSGRQFSNSRSEMNVSTLELGDSALYLCASSRTGDNEKLFFGSGTQLSVL.